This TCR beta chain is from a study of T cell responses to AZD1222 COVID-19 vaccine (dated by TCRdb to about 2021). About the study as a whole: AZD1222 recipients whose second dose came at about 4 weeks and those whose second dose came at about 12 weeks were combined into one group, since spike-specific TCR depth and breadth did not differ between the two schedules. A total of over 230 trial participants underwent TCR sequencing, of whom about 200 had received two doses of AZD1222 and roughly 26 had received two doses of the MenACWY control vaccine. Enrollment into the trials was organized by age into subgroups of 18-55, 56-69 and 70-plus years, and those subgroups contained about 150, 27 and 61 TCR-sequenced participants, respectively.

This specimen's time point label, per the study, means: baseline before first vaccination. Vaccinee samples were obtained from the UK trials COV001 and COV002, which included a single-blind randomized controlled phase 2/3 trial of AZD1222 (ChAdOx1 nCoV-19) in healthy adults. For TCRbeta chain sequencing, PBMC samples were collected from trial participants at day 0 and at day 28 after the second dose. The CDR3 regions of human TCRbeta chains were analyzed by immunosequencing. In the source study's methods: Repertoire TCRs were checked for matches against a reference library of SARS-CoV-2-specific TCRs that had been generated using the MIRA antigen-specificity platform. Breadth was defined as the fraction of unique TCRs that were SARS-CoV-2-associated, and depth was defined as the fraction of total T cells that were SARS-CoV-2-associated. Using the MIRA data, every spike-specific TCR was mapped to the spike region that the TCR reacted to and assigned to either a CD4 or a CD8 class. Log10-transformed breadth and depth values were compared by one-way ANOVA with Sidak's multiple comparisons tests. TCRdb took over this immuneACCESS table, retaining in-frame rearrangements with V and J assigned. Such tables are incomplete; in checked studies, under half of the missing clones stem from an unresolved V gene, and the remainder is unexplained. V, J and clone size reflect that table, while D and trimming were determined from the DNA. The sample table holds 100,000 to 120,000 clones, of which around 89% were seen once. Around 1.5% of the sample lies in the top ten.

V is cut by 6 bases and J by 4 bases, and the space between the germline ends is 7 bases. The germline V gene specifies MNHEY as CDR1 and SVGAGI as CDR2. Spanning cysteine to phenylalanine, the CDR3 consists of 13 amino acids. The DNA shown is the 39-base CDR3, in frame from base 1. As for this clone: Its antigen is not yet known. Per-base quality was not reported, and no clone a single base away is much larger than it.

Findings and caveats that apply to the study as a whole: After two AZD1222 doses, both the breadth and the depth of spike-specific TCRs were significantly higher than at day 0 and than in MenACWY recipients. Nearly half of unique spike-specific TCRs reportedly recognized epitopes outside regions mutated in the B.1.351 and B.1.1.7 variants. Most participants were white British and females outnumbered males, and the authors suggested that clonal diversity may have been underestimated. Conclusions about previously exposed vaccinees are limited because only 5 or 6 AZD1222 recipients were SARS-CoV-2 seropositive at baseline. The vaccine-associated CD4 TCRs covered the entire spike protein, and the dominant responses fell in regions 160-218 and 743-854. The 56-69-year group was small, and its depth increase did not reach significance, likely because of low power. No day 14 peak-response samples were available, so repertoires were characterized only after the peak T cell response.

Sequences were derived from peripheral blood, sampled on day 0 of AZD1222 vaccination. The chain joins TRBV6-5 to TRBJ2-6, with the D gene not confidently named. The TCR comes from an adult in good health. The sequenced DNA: TGTGCCAGCAGCCTTTCCGGGGCCAACGTCCTGACTTTC. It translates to CASSLSGANVLTF.